These 7 T cell receptor beta chains were all obtained from the same sample, sequenced in a study of identical twins. TCRdb used MiXCR to reprocess the 5' RACE reads, holding one entry per CDR3 protein. The repertoire holds 1.5 million to 2 million distinct CDR3 sequences, with about 30% as singletons. The sample comprised cord blood. These receptors were taken from a newborn girl in good health.

The chain joins TRBV11-1 to TRBJ1-2, with D perhaps matching TRBD1 (5 bases). CDR1 is SGHAT, CDR2 FQDESV, per germline (reference sequence). The CDR3 runs 15 residues. Trimming stripped 3 bases from V and 3 bases from J, with 14 bases between. CDR3 DNA: TGTGCCAGCAGCTTGACAGAGGGGCCCTACTATGGCTACACCTTC. This codes for CASSLTEGPYYGYTF.

This sequence joins TRBV20-1 and TRBJ2-1; 7 bases are shared with TRBD2. The CDR3 sequence is 15 residues long. The junction had 8 bases not matched to a gene; V was cut back by 6 bases and J by 0 bases. Germline V CDR1 and CDR2: DFQATT, SNEGSKA (reference sequence). CDR3 loop: CSAEAGPLSYNEQFF. The CDR3 DNA is TGCAGTGCGGAAGCGGGACCCCTCTCCTACAATGAGCAGTTCTTC.

The chain uses TRBV6-1 and TRBJ1-1, with a weak D call TRBD1 (5 bases). Trimming removed 5 bases from V and 3 bases from J, with 13 bases in between. In germline, CDR1 is MNHNS, CDR2 SASEGT. This CDR3 is 14 amino acids long. The CDR3 region is CASSSQGPDTEAFF. The CDR3 DNA reads TGTGCCAGCAGTTCCCAGGGTCCGGACACTGAAGCTTTCTTT.

For this clonotype: Sequence at one end of the junction differs from germline and may be a read error. CDR3 loop: CASSPLRTVNSPFHF. In DNA, the CDR3 is TGTGCCAGCAGTCCCCTAAGGACAGTTAATTCACCCTTCCACTTT. This chain connects TRBV6-6 to TRBJ1-6; D perhaps matches TRBD1 (6 bases). The CDR3 consists of 15 residues. Germline values: CDR1 MNHNY, CDR2 SVGAGI (reference sequence).

This clonotype was seen a few times. This sequence joins TRBV6-1 and TRBJ1-4; no definite D call. Germline CDR1 MNHNS, CDR2 SASEGT. The CDR3 has 14 amino acids. V was clipped by 7 bases and J by 0 bases, with 9 bases between them. The DNA of the CDR3 is TGTGCCAGCACCAGACTATCAACTAATGAAAAACTGTTTTTT. Amino acid sequence: CASTRLSTNEKLFF.

CDR3 coding DNA: TGTGCCAGCACCCGCCTGGGGACTAGCGGGATTTGGTCCTACAATGAGCAGTACTTC. Its translation: CASTRLGTSGIWSYNEQYF. V gene TRBV6-1 combines with J gene TRBJ2-1, with 13 bases identical to TRBD2. With the DNA end fitting TRBJ2-7 better, the J assignment may be wrong. The CDR3 sequence is 19 residues long. The germline gives CDR1 MNHNS, CDR2 SASEGT.

This clonotype has just a few counts. The rearrangement joins TRBV5-1 to TRBJ1-1; no definite D call. This CDR3 comprises 15 residues. Germline V gives CDR1 SGHRS, CDR2 YFSETQ. V lost 0 bases to trimming and J lost 4 bases, with 13 bases between them. CDR3 in amino acids: CASSLAGREATEAFF. CDR3 DNA sequence: TGCGCCAGCAGCTTGGCCGGGAGGGAGGCCACTGAAGCTTTCTTT.